These 9 T cell receptor beta chains share one sample of origin, sequenced in a study of tumor and adjacent non-tumor tissue in lung cancer. RNA was extracted from bulk tissue without any cell sorting. Distant lung tissue was collected more than 3 cm away from the tumor edge. Three rounds of nested PCR, following a modified ARM-PCR protocol, produced the TCRbeta library. TCRdb independently ran MiXCR on the multiplex PCR reads; one entry per CDR3 protein. The sample records about 50,000 distinct CDR3 sequences, 74% being singletons. The sequenced material came from distant non-tumor lung tissue. These receptors were taken from a woman aged 55-75 years with non-small cell lung cancer.

This clonotype has ten or more counts. This chain links TRBV28 with TRBJ1-1; no clear D gene. The CDR3 length is 11 residues. V lost 7 bases to trimming and J lost 1 base, with 4 bases between them. Germline V gene sequence: CDR1 MDHEN, CDR2 SYDVKM. CDR3 region: CASTENTEAFF. The CDR3 region has the DNA TGTGCCAGCACAGAGAACACTGAAGCTTTCTTT.

Many counts were recorded for this clonotype. The chain is built from TRBV28 and TRBJ2-2; TRBD1 agrees at 7 bases. Germline V gives CDR1 MDHEN, CDR2 SYDVKM. Trimming took 7 bases from V and 1 from J; bases not matched to a gene: 6. The CDR3 has 15 amino acids. The CDR3 loop is CASTKNRGNTGELFF. DNA of the CDR3: TGTGCCAGCACCAAGAACAGGGGGAACACCGGGGAGCTGTTTTTT.

This clonotype was seen a single time. The chain has TRBV11-2 and TRBJ2-7, with unresolved D. The germline V gene has CDR1 SGHAT and CDR2 FQNNGV. The CDR3 sequence is 15 residues long. Trimming took off 5 bases at V and 5 bases at J, with 19 bases between the two ends. CDR3 nucleotide sequence: TGTGCCAGCAGCCCTGCCCTACCCTCGGCACACGAGCAGTACTTC. Translated: CASSPALPSAHEQYF.

In the case of this clonotype: The conserved final phenylalanine or tryptophan is absent from the CDR3, which likely points to a read error. V usage is TRBV4-3 and J usage is TRBJ2-2; D might be TRBD1 (6 bases). The germline CDR1 and CDR2 sequences are LGHNA and YSLEER. V lost 6 bases and J lost 0, with 11 bases in between. This CDR3 region has 15 residues. CDR3 amino acids: CASRQGEPNTGELFL. CDR3 coding DNA: TGCGCCAGCAGACAGGGCGAACCGAACACCGGGGAGCTGTTTCTT.

About this clonotype: The junction departs from germline at one end; a sequencing error may be responsible. V and J are TRBV29-1 and TRBJ2-3, with D possibly TRBD1 on 5 matching bases. The CDR3 runs 13 residues. Germline CDR1 SQVTM, CDR2 ANQGSEA. The CDR3: CSGRVGGTGTQYF. CDR3 coding DNA: TGCAGCGGCCGAGTTGGTGGCACAGGTACGCAGTATTTT.

The rearrangement links TRBV10-3 to TRBJ1-3; D is perhaps TRBD1 (5 bases). CDR3 length equals 15 residues. Germline values: CDR1 ENHRY, CDR2 SYGVKD. V was shortened by 7 bases and J by 9 bases, with 22 bases between the two germline ends. The chain's CDR3 is CAIKPGLDAGGTIYF. Here the CDR3 DNA reads TGTGCCATCAAGCCAGGGTTGGATGCTGGAGGCACCATATATTTT.

The sample holds many counts of this clonotype. At one of its ends the junction is not consistent with the germline gene, which may arise from a read error. This chain joins TRBV6-5 and TRBJ2-5; 10 nucleotides match TRBD2. CDR1 MNHEY and CDR2 SVGAGI come from the germline V gene. CDR3 length: 16 amino acids. The CDR3 region has the DNA TGTGCCTGCAGTTACGGAGCGGGAGGGCCCGCGGAGACCCAGTACTTC. It is translated as CACSYGAGGPAETQYF.

A word on this clonotype: A junction end diverges from the germline sequence, so it may reflect a read error. The genes are TRBV6-2 or TRBV6-3 and TRBJ1-6; maybe TRBD1 (5 bases). Germline V gene sequence: CDR1 MNHEY, CDR2 SVGEGT. This CDR3 spans 16 amino acids. The CDR3 is CAISYSGRPLNSHLHF. In nucleotides, the CDR3 is TGTGCCATCAGTTACTCGGGACGGCCCCTAAATTCACACCTCCACTTT.

To note about this clonotype: One end of the junction does not line up with germline, which may come from a read error. The chain employs TRBV4-1 and TRBJ2-2; TRBD1 agrees at 7 bases. CDR1 and CDR2 from the germline V gene are MGHRA and YSYEKL. The CDR3 is 18 residues long. The CDR3 here is CASSQVFLPRGRTGELFF. CDR3 DNA: TGCGCCAGCAGCCAAGTTTTCCTGCCAAGGGGGCGGACCGGTGAGCTGTTTTTT.